This TCR beta chain was obtained from a study of low-dose radiotherapy and immunotherapy resistance in tumors. This sample's time point: after trial treatment. Treatment given: LDRT plus nivolumab, ipilimumab, low-dose cyclophosphamide and aspirin (RACIN trial). This clonotype was counted ten times or more. The authors ran about 20 PCR cycles to amplify TCRs with a constant-region primer and V-primer adapter. TCRdb used MiXCR to reprocess the reads, holding one entry per CDR3 protein. Of some 53,000 distinct CDR3 sequences listed, around 34% were seen once; the top ten hold 8% to 9%. The sequenced sample was PBMCs, obtained after low-dose radiotherapy plus immunotherapy. The clonotype was recovered from a male donor with rectosigmoid adenocarcinoma.

This CDR3 reads CASSPRTEGEQYF. The CDR3 DNA reads TGTGCCAGCAGCCCTCGGACAGAAGGGGAGCAGTACTTC. The chain has TRBV14 and TRBJ2-7; a possible D gene is TRBD1 (6 bases). CDR3 size: 13 residues. CDR1 is SGHDN and CDR2 is FVKESK in the germline V gene. The V and J ends lost 4 bases and 7 bases respectively, with 14 bases between them.